This TCR beta chain was recorded in a study of T cell repertoires in cytomegalovirus infection. Whole-study context: Recently identified HLA-C-restricted and well-studied HLA-B-restricted CMV epitopes were used. It was the public TCR beta signatures that indicated both CMV infection and matching HLA type. The study's findings and limits: There were HLA-C-restricted CMV-specific TCR beta clonotypes dominating the ex vivo response.

Concerning this clonotype itself: Its matching antigen is unknown.

TCRdb processed the reads anew with MiXCR; each CDR3 protein has one entry. This table has just under 500,000 distinct CDR3 sequences, around 30% appearing once. Germline V lookup: CDR1 MNHEY, CDR2 SMNVEV (reference sequence). Trimming removed 8 bases at V and 4 bases at J, with 12 bases between. CDR3 length: 12 residues. The TCR sequence derives from a human donor in good health (CMV status not recorded). Some clones in this sample may be carry-over from other donors' samples. This specimen consisted of cultured PBMCs, obtained from culture after CMV antigen stimulation. The V and J genes are TRBV27 and TRBJ2-7; D remains unclear. In DNA form, the CDR3 reads TGTGCCAGCGGGCGGCTTGGTTACGAGCAGTACTTC. It is translated as CASGRLGYEQYF.